This T cell receptor beta chain was recorded in a study of blood T cell repertoires in COVID-19. Seattle patient enrollment occurred during active infection, with longitudinal follow-up thereafter. Some clones are missing from TCRdb's copy, which holds only in-frame ones; the method was immunoSEQ multiplex PCR. The sample shows fewer than 500,000 clones, around nine tenths of them seen only once. This CDR3 contains 17 residues. Germline V gives CDR1 SEHNR, CDR2 FQNEAQ (reference sequence). Trimming shortened V by 2 bases and J by 0 bases, and 14 bases separated the two germline ends. Sequenced material: peripheral blood. The chain combines TRBV7-9 with TRBJ2-4; possible D gene TRBD1, 7 bases. The sequence was obtained from a man between 18 and 35 years old with COVID-19, enrolled during active disease. The CDR3 protein is CASSLFAGQLAKNIQYF. As DNA, the CDR3 is TGTGCCAGCAGCTTATTTGCGGGACAGCTAGCCAAAAACATTCAGTACTTC.